A single sample gave rise to the 22 T cell receptor beta chains below, sequenced in a study of HIV-infected patients and healthy controls. A single record per CDR3 protein comes from TCRdb applying MiXCR to the 5' RACE reads. The data contain under 20,000 distinct CDR3 sequences, about 17% of them singletons. Material for sequencing was CD8+ T cells from blood. The receptors shown here come from a human donor in good health.

The table lists this clonotype with many counts. The chain is built from TRBV7-6 and TRBJ2-2; 11 bases are a match to TRBD1. V was clipped by 2 bases and J by 3 bases; unmatched bases: 14. The CDR3 contains 20 residues. Germline V gives CDR1 SGHVS, CDR2 FNYEAQ. CDR3: CASSLYWGTGGFEDTGELFF. CDR3 nucleotide sequence: TGTGCCAGCAGCTTATATTGGGGGACAGGGGGATTCGAGGACACCGGGGAGCTGTTTTTT.

This clonotype was found a few times. The chain employs TRBV6-2 or TRBV6-3 and TRBJ2-5; D is perhaps TRBD1 (7 bases). The germline V gene has CDR1 MNHEY and CDR2 SVGEGT. The CDR3 has 15 residues. V lost 0 bases and J 5 bases, leaving 13 bases between the germline ends. CDR3 DNA: TGTGCCAGCAGTTACTCCACAGGGGAGGTTGAGACCCAGTACTTC. It yields the protein CASSYSTGEVETQYF.

J is TRBJ2-7 and V is TRBV20-1; 7 positions match TRBD2. The CDR3 is made up of 14 amino acids. Trimming took 0 bases from V and 5 from J; bases not matched to a gene: 7. Germline V gives CDR1 DFQATT, CDR2 SNEGSKA (reference sequence). The CDR3 DNA reads TGCAGTGCTAGAGATCCTGAGCGGGACCACGAGCAGTACTTC. It yields the protein CSARDPERDHEQYF.

This clonotype is categorized as medium-sized (0.01 to 0.1%). The genes are TRBV11-2 and TRBJ2-5; D remains ambiguous. This CDR3 contains 14 residues. From germline, CDR1 is SGHAT and CDR2 FQNNGV. Trimming shortened V by 5 bases and J by 5 bases, and 15 bases separated the two germline ends. CDR3 sequence reads: CASSLSLTAETQYF. The CDR3 nucleotides are TGTGCCAGCAGCCTATCCTTGACGGCTGAGACCCAGTACTTC.

This clonotype was seen ten or more times. V gene TRBV28 combines with J gene TRBJ1-6; 7 bases agree with TRBD1. V was clipped by 5 bases and J by 7 bases; unmatched bases: 5. CDR1 is MDHEN, CDR2 SYDVKM, per germline. CDR3 size: 14 residues. CDR3 DNA: TGTGCCAGCAGTGACGACAGGGAGAATTCACCCCTCCACTTT. Amino acid sequence: CASSDDRENSPLHF.

The chain carries TRBV5-6 and TRBJ2-7; 7 positions match TRBD1. CDR3 size: 14 residues. The germline CDR1 and CDR2 sequences are SGHDT and YYEEEE. The V and J ends lost 4 bases and 4 bases, in that order; junction bases with no gene match: 8. The CDR3 bases are TGTGCCAGCAGCGACGACAGGGAAAGATACGAGCAGTACTTC. Amino acid sequence: CASSDDRERYEQYF.

This clonotype was counted at least ten times. V is TRBV21-1 and J is TRBJ2-4; no DNA check was done on the table's D call, TRBD1. TRBV21-1 is assigned pseudogene status. The CDR3 consists of 16 residues. CDR3 protein: CASSTPGTIAKNIQYF. CDR3 in DNA: TGTGCCAGCAGCACTCCGGGGACGATAGCCAAAAACATTCAGTACTTC.

This clonotype has only a few counts. The chain carries TRBV7-9 and TRBJ2-3; no firm D call. V shed 5 bases and J shed 4 bases, with 10 bases lying between them. Germline CDR1 is SEHNR and CDR2 is FQNEAQ (reference sequence). This CDR3 region has 13 residues. CDR3 coding DNA: TGTGCCAGCAGCCTCCCCCTGTCAGATACGCAGTATTTT. It translates to CASSLPLSDTQYF.

The table lists this clonotype with many counts. The V call is TRBV12-3 or TRBV12-4, the J call TRBJ2-1, with 7 bases that match TRBD1. This CDR3 is built from 13 residues. Germline trimming cut 5 bases from V and 9 bases from J; bases unmatched to any gene: 7. The DNA for the CDR3 is TGTGCCAGCAGTCGAGGGGGCCGGGCTGAGCAGTTCTTC. Translating it yields CASSRGGRAEQFF.

This clonotype was recorded a few times. J is TRBJ2-1 and V is TRBV27; TRBD2 agrees at 7 bases. CDR3 length: 15 amino acids. Germline CDR1 reads MNHEY; CDR2 reads SMNVEV (reference sequence). V was clipped by 3 bases and J by 3 bases; unmatched bases: 5. The CDR3: CASSFSGPLYNEQFF. The DNA for the CDR3 is TGTGCCAGCAGTTTTAGCGGGCCTCTCTACAATGAGCAGTTCTTC.

This clonotype was counted many times. The rearrangement uses TRBV10-3 and TRBJ1-1; weak D call: TRBD1 (5 bases). The CDR3 loop spans 12 amino acids. V was clipped by 10 bases and J by 8 bases, with 17 bases between them. From germline, CDR1 is ENHRY and CDR2 SYGVKD. CDR3 protein: CATSTGTVEAFF. Written as DNA, the CDR3 is TGTGCCACCTCAACTGGGACGGTAGAAGCTTTCTTT.

The chain links TRBV20-1 to TRBJ2-7; possibly TRBD2 for D (5 bases). The V end was cut by 6 bases, the J end by 1 base, with 19 bases between. Germline assignment: CDR1 DFQATT and CDR2 SNEGSKA (reference sequence). This CDR3 contains 15 residues. CDR3 amino acids: CSATLSAGESYEQYF. In DNA form, the CDR3 reads TGCAGTGCCACCTTATCAGCTGGGGAGTCCTACGAGCAGTACTTC.

This clonotype showed up just once. The chain combines TRBV12-3 or TRBV12-4 with TRBJ2-7; TRBD1 agrees at 10 bases. The CDR3 consists of 15 residues. Germline trimming cut 5 bases from V and 5 bases from J; bases unmatched to any gene: 9. The DNA of the CDR3 is TGTGCCAGCAGTACCTCGGACAGGGGGAACGACGAGCAGTACTTC. As protein: CASSTSDRGNDEQYF.

In nucleotides, the CDR3 is TGTGCCAGCAGCCAAGAGCCGACAGAACTTAATGAAAAACTGTTTTTT. Encoded protein: CASSQEPTELNEKLFF. The gene calls are TRBV3-1 and TRBJ1-4; possible D gene TRBD1, 5 bases. The CDR3 totals 16 residues. The germline V gene has CDR1 LGHDT and CDR2 YNNKEL (reference sequence). V lost 0 bases and J 4 bases, leaving 12 bases between the germline ends. The full variable domain, in which reference TRBV3-1 and TRBJ1-4 provide the parts outside the CDR3, is DTAVSQTPKYLVTQMGNDKSIKCEQNLGHDTMYWYKQDSKKFLKIMFSYNNKELIINETVPNRFSPKSPDKAHLNLHINSLELGDSAVYFCASSQEPTELNEKLFFGSGTQLSVL.

The chain recombines TRBV25-1 with TRBJ1-1; D remains unclear. Trimming took 6 bases from V and 1 from J, leaving 9 bases between them. Per the germline V gene, CDR1 is MGHDK and CDR2 is SYGVNS. There are 13 residues in the CDR3. The CDR3 coding sequence is TGTGCCAGCAGGGAGTGGGGGAACACTGAAGCTTTCTTT. Translation gives CASREWGNTEAFF.

This clonotype was observed at least ten times. The DNA of the CDR3 is TGTGCCAGCAGCTTAGATGGTGGGGGGGGCCCTACAGATACGCAGTATTTT. Translating it yields CASSLDGGGGPTDTQYF. This sequence joins TRBV11-2 and TRBJ2-3; D may be TRBD2 (7 bases). Germline CDR1 reads SGHAT; CDR2 reads FQNNGV. The length of the CDR3 is 17 residues. V was shortened by 0 bases and J by 3 bases, with 16 bases between the two germline ends.

This clonotype was seen only a few times. The V and J genes are TRBV5-1 and TRBJ2-3, with 8 bases fitting TRBD1. Germline CDR1 is SGHRS and CDR2 is YFSETQ. V shed 3 bases and J 2 bases; nucleotides not matched to a gene: 11. The CDR3 runs 17 residues. The CDR3 loop reads CASSSVTGTGHTDTQYF. The DNA for the CDR3 is TGCGCCAGCAGCTCAGTAACCGGGACAGGCCACACAGATACGCAGTATTTT.

This clonotype was counted ten times or more. This chain connects TRBV7-9 to TRBJ2-7; 9 nucleotides agree with TRBD1. The CDR3 covers 14 residues. With 3 bases clipped from V and 4 bases from J, the junction kept 4 bases outside the gene matches. CDR1 and CDR2 (germline): SEHNR, FQNEAQ (reference sequence). This CDR3 is CASSFSTGGYEQYF. The CDR3 region has the DNA TGTGCCAGCAGCTTCTCGACAGGGGGGTACGAGCAGTACTTC.

The chain couples TRBV19 to TRBJ2-1; no definite D call. V lost 5 bases, J lost 5 bases, and 10 bases lay in between. The CDR3 has 13 amino acids. Germline assignment: CDR1 LNHDA and CDR2 SQIVND (reference sequence). CDR3 DNA sequence: TGTGCCAGTAGTCCTGACCCCAACAATGAGCAGTTCTTC. It specifies CASSPDPNNEQFF. Full variable domain (remainder filled in from reference TRBV19 and TRBJ2-1): DGGITQSPKYLFRKEGQNVTLSCEQNLNHDAMYWYRQDPGQGLRLIYYSQIVNDFQKGDIAEGYSVSREKKESFPLTVTSAQKNPTAFYLCASSPDPNNEQFFGPGTRLTVL.

This clonotype was observed a few times. The CDR3: CASSLVDRDVTEAFF. CDR3 in DNA: TGTGCCAGCAGCTTAGTAGACAGGGATGTCACTGAAGCTTTCTTT. The gene calls are TRBV7-9 and TRBJ1-1; 7 bases agree with TRBD1. Trimming cost V 1 base and J 4 bases; bases outside gene matches: 6. Per germline, CDR1 SEHNR and CDR2 FQNEAQ (reference sequence). The CDR3 spans 15 residues.

This clonotype was counted many times. The gene calls are TRBV9 and TRBJ1-4; D is unclear. The CDR3 totals 15 residues. The V gene's germline CDR1 is SGDLS and CDR2 YYNGEE. Between the trimmed V and J ends, which lost 3 bases and 0 bases, there was a span of 9 bases. The CDR3 sequence: CASSGQSTTNEKLFF. The CDR3 region has the DNA TGTGCCAGCAGCGGGCAGTCAACAACTAATGAAAAACTGTTTTTT.

This chain uses TRBV3-1 with TRBJ1-5; the D is unclear. This CDR3 region has 15 residues. Trimming took off 0 bases at V and 2 bases at J, with 8 bases between the two ends. CDR1 is LGHDT and CDR2 is YNNKEL in the germline V gene (reference sequence). CDR3 sequence (DNA): TGTGCCAGCAGCCAAGACCCGAAGGGCAATCAGCCCCAGCATTTT. Protein sequence: CASSQDPKGNQPQHF.